This is a list of T cell receptor beta chains from one sample in a study of TIL therapy for anti-PD-1-resistant metastatic lung cancer. Using immunoSEQ multiplex PCR, the repertoire was profiled, and TCRdb retains in-frame clones only, with some absent. The table has roughly 60,000 clones, around 67% seen once. The sequenced sample was blood, obtained at baseline. The receptors originated from a person aged 25 to 80 with non-small cell lung cancer. Both conserved end residues are part of each CDR3.

V gene	J gene	CDR3 protein
TRBV27	TRBJ2-1	CASSLGQGYNEQFF
TRBV18	TRBJ2-7	CASSPYRAPETYEQYF
TRBV5-1	TRBJ2-1	CASSGSGDSYNEQFF
TRBV7-9	TRBJ2-7	CASSWGQGIAYEQYF
TRBV6-1	TRBJ1-1	CASSEGVLLGTEAFF
TRBV7-6	TRBJ2-1	CASSGRLAGDIVGEQFF
TRBV30	TRBJ2-1	CAWSVGQGIITNEQFF
TRBV18	TRBJ1-1	CASSPRTGSINTEAFF
TRBV7-2	TRBJ1-1	CASSALTGVNTEAFF
TRBV7-9	TRBJ2-5	CASSWQVEETQYF
TRBV5-6	TRBJ2-2	CASSQRGGYTGELFF
TRBV9	TRBJ2-2	CASSHSGGAPGELFF
TRBV30	TRBJ2-7	CAWSGNYEQYF
TRBV7-8	TRBJ2-4	CASSLGSSGGRAKNIQYF
TRBV7-9	TRBJ2-7	CASSLNRRSTEQYF
TRBV4-3	TRBJ1-6	CASSQLTGTGSDSPLHF
TRBV7-2	TRBJ2-2	CASSLAPAGGNTGELFF
TRBV19	TRBJ2-2	CASILTGDTGELFF
TRBV6-5	TRBJ1-2	CASGRVNYGYTF
TRBV5-4	TRBJ2-7	CASSLGGATLYEQYF
TRBV2	TRBJ1-3	CASTGWSGQLIGNTIYF
TRBV27	TRBJ2-4	CASGDETPDIQYF
TRBV6-1	TRBJ1-1	CASSEQGDMNTEAFF
TRBV7-2	TRBJ2-7	CASSNEDSLSSYEQYF
TRBV6-1	TRBJ2-7	CASSEGGFSYEQYF
TRBV2	TRBJ2-3	CASSELGSGSTDTQYF
TRBV29-1	TRBJ2-1	CSGGQGSGNEQFF
TRBV4-3	TRBJ1-6	CASSQDLGSFSYNSPLHF
TRBV7-6	TRBJ1-3	CASSSRMTGSGNTIYF
TRBV14	TRBJ2-3	CASSQPTLRDTQYF
TRBV7-2	TRBJ2-3	CASSLAWGAGGQDTQYF
TRBV5-6	TRBJ1-2	CASSPIPGQGMGGYTF
TRBV6-5	TRBJ2-7	CASSFSGRAPYEQYF
TRBV5-4	TRBJ2-4	CASSPGQGDIQYF
TRBV30	TRBJ2-3	CALMRRAGATQYF
TRBV4-3	TRBJ2-7	CASSQGTSGYEQYF
TRBV15	TRBJ1-1	CATSKPIIRKNTEAFF
TRBV5-6	TRBJ1-4	CASSPQDRVYEKLFF
TRBV4-3	TRBJ1-1	CASSQTMNTEAFF
TRBV2	TRBJ1-1	CASRQVVGTEAFF
TRBV7-3	TRBJ2-1	CASSLETGEYNEQFF
TRBV28	TRBJ2-7	CASSSAGPYEQYF
TRBV11-2	TRBJ1-2	CASSRTLASASGGYTF
TRBV9	TRBJ2-7	CASSGPPGGPASYEQYF
TRBV2	TRBJ1-1	CASSVRGNTEAFF
TRBV11-3	TRBJ1-5	CASSFPPDREQDQPQHF
TRBV4-1	TRBJ2-2	CASGGTNTGELFF
TRBV6-5	TRBJ2-1	CASSQADFYNEQFF
TRBV19	TRBJ2-7	CASSIAGTAFYEQYF
TRBV2	TRBJ2-7	CASSDPGTGVSYEQYF
TRBV28	TRBJ1-3	CASSLQGPSGNTIYF
TRBV5-1	TRBJ1-6	CASSLGGLGSPLHF
TRBV7-2	TRBJ2-1	CASSLAAGRHNEQFF
TRBV5-1	TRBJ2-5	CASSLLAGQGASQYF
TRBV6-5	TRBJ2-2	CASSYGKAGELFF
TRBV7-2	TRBJ2-7	CASSLGGQGYSYEQYF
TRBV27	TRBJ2-7	CASSNGQTYEQYF